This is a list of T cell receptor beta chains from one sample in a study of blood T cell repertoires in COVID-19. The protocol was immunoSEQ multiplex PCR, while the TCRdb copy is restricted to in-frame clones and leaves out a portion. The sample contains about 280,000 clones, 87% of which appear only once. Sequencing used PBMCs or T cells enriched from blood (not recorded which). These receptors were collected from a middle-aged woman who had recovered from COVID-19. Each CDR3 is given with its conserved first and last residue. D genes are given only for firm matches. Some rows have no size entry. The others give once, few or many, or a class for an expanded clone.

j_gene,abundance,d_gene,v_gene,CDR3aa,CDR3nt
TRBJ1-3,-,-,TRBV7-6,CASSLVAGVAGNTIYF,TGTGCCAGCAGCTTAGTGGCCGGGGTTGCCGGAAACACCATATATTTT
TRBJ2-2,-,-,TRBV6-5,CASSYSGLLTGELFF,TGTGCCAGCAGTTACTCGGGACTCCTCACCGGGGAGCTGTTTTTT
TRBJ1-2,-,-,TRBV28,CATSQVYGYTF,TGTGCCACCTCCCAGGTCTATGGCTACACCTTC
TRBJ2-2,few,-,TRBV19,CASSPRDSNTGELFF,TGTGCCAGTAGTCCCAGGGACTCGAACACCGGGGAGCTGTTTTTT
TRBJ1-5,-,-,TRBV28,CASNTRAHSQPQHF,TGTGCCAGCAACACGAGGGCGCATAGCCAGCCCCAGCATTTT
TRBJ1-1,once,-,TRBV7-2,CASSLAGVGGTEAFF,TGTGCCAGCAGCTTAGCTGGCGTGGGGGGAACTGAAGCTTTCTTT
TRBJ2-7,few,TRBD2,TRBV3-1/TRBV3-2,CASSQVEGGYEQYF,TGTGCCAGCAGCCAAGTGGAGGGAGGGTACGAGCAGTACTTC
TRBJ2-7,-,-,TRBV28,CAYGPGGVYEQYF,TGTGCCTATGGCCCCGGCGGGGTGTACGAGCAGTACTTC
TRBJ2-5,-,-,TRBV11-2,CASSLELATETQYF,TGTGCCAGCAGCTTAGAGCTAGCGACGGAGACCCAGTACTTC
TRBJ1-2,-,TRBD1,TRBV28,CASRTGTGYGYTF,TGTGCCAGCAGGACCGGGACAGGTTATGGCTACACCTTC
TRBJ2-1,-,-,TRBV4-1,CASSQTDSTYNEQFF,TGCGCCAGCAGCCAGACGGACTCGACCTACAATGAGCAGTTCTTC
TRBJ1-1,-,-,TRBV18,CASSPGGRPEPEAFF,TGTGCCAGCTCACCAGGGGGCAGACCCGAGCCTGAAGCTTTCTTT
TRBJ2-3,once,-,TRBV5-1,CASSGSDSVPDTQYF,TGCGCCAGCAGCGGGTCCGACAGTGTCCCAGATACGCAGTATTTT
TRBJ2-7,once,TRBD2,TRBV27,CASSLWTSGRREQYF,TGTGCCAGCAGTCTATGGACTAGCGGGAGGAGGGAGCAGTACTTC
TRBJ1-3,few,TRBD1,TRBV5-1,CASSLAPRGAGNTIYF,TGCGCCAGCAGCTTGGCCCCCAGGGGGGCGGGAAACACCATATATTTT
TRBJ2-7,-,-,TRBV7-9,CASSLPLSSAEQYF,TGTGCCAGCAGTCTCCCCCTCTCTAGCGCCGAGCAGTACTTC
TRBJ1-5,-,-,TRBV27,CASSLREGNQPQHF,TGTGCCAGCAGTTTGAGGGAGGGCAATCAGCCCCAGCATTTT
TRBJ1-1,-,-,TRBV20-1,CSASESPRDTEAFF,TGCAGTGCTAGTGAGTCTCCGAGGGACACTGAAGCTTTCTTT
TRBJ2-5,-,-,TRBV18,CASSPRTNPETQYF,TGTGCCAGCTCACCCCGGACTAACCCAGAGACCCAGTACTTC
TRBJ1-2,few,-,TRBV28,CASSLTTPAYGYTF,TGTGCCAGCAGCCTCACCACCCCAGCGTATGGCTACACCTTC
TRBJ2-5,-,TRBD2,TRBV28,CASSSNNAGGRQYF,TGTGCCAGCAGTTCCAACAATGCGGGGGGCCGGCAGTACTTC
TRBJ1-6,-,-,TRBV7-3,CASSFGGRLSPLHF,TGTGCCAGCAGCTTCGGGGGGCGGCTATCACCCCTCCACTTT
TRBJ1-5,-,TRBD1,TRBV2,CATRGQINQPQHF,TGTGCCACCCGGGGACAGATAAATCAGCCCCAGCATTTT
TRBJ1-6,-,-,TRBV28,CASSLGGDRTLHF,TGTGCCAGCAGTTTGGGGGGGGACCGGACCCTCCACTTT
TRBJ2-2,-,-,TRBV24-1,CATSSHGGFGELFF,TGTGCCACCAGTTCTCATGGGGGGTTCGGGGAGCTGTTTTTT
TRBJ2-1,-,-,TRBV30,CAWSPDSFSYNEQFF,TGTGCCTGGAGTCCGGACTCGTTCTCCTACAATGAGCAGTTCTTC
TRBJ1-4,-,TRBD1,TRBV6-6,CASSRTGDEKLFF,TGTGCCAGCAGTCGAACAGGGGACGAAAAACTGTTTTTT
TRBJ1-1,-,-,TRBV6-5,CASTSLRGSAFF,TGTGCCAGCACCTCACTTAGGGGGAGTGCTTTCTTT
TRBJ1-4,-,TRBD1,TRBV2,CATRAKGQSNEKLFF,TGTGCCACCAGAGCCAAGGGACAGTCTAATGAAAAACTGTTTTTT
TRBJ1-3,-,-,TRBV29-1,CSVAGGNTIYF,TGCAGCGTTGCCGGGGGAAACACCATATATTTT
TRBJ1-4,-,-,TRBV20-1,CSASQEGWEKLFF,TGCAGTGCTAGTCAAGAGGGTTGGGAAAAACTGTTTTTT
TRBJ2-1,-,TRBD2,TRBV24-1,CATSDQRLAGGPYEQFF,TGTGCCACCAGTGATCAAAGACTAGCGGGAGGGCCGTATGAGCAGTTCTTC
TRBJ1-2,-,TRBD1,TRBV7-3,CASSLSGTGGYGYTF,TGTGCCAGCAGCTTGTCGGGGACAGGGGGTTATGGCTACACCTTC
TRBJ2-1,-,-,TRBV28,CASSLTGWKQSGNEQFF,TGTGCCAGCAGTTTAACAGGGTGGAAGCAATCAGGCAATGAGCAGTTCTTC
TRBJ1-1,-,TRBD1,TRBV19,CASRGTGDLEAFF,TGTGCCAGTAGGGGGACAGGTGATCTTGAAGCTTTCTTT
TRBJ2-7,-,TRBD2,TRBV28,CASSPRSRGEQYF,TGTGCCAGCAGTCCAAGGTCGCGGGGGGAGCAGTACTTC
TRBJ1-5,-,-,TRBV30,CAWSNGQSNQPQHF,TGTGCCTGGAGTAATGGGCAGTCCAATCAGCCCCAGCATTTT
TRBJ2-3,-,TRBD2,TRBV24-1,CATGTSGRAGTQYF,TGTGCCACCGGGACTAGCGGGAGGGCCGGTACGCAGTATTTT
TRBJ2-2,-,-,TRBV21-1,CASSKFKRGGPGELFF,TGTGCCAGCAGCAAGTTTAAACGGGGAGGGCCCGGGGAGCTGTTTTTT
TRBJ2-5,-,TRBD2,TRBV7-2,CASARDSGGQETQYF,TGTGCCAGCGCACGGGACTCGGGGGGGCAAGAGACCCAGTACTTC
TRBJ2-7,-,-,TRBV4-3,CASSQGPRAYEQYF,TGCGCCAGCAGCCAAGGCCCGCGGGCCTACGAGCAGTACTTC
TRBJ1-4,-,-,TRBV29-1,CSVVAATNEKLFF,TGCAGCGTTGTTGCGGCAACTAATGAAAAACTGTTTTTT
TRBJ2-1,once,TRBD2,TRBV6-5,CASSLGTSRLQFF,TGTGCCAGCAGTTTAGGGACTAGCCGTCTCCAGTTCTTC
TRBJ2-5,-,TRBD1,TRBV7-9,CASSLRDRVQETQYF,TGTGCCAGCAGCCTCCGGGACAGAGTCCAAGAGACCCAGTACTTC
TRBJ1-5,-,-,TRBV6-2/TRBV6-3,CASSLSWAGRQPQHF,TGTGCCAGCAGCCTTTCCTGGGCAGGGAGGCAGCCCCAGCATTTT
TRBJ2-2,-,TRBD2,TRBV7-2,CASSQPSGSTGELFF,TGTGCCAGCAGCCAACCTAGCGGAAGCACCGGGGAGCTGTTTTTT
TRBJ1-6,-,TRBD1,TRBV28,CASNRGYNSPLHF,TGTGCCAGTAACAGGGGTTATAATTCACCCCTCCACTTT
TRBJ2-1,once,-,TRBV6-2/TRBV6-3,CASSPRLELKYEQFF,TGTGCCAGCAGCCCCCGACTAGAACTTAAGTATGAGCAGTTCTTC
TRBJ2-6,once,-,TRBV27,CASSARGSGANVLTF,TGTGCCAGCAGTGCCCGGGGCTCTGGGGCCAACGTCCTGACTTTC